This paragraph reports one T cell receptor beta chain. Its antigen is not identified. Prepared TCR beta cDNA libraries contained unique molecular identifiers. Between about 0.9 and 11 million T cells gave rise to roughly 0.5 million cDNA molecules. TCRdb re-derived calls from the PCR reads in MiXCR, one entry per CDR3 protein. The table has hundreds of thousands of distinct CDR3 sequences, 30% seen once. These data are taken from a study of post-analysis software for immune sequencing data. Study context: Both relapsing-remitting and secondary progressive multiple sclerosis featured among the disease courses, as did progressive-relapsing multiple sclerosis. Study findings and constraints: About 5 TRBV segments (TRBV5-6, TRBV5-1 and TRBV20-1 among them) occurred more frequently in patients than in controls. Versus controls, multiple sclerosis patients showed significantly lower diversity (normalized Chao1). Batch-matched samples strongly co-clustered by F measure.

CDR3 length: 13 residues. The V and J ends lost 8 bases and 5 bases, in that order; junction bases with no gene match: 8. The germline CDR1 and CDR2 sequences are MDHEN and SYDVKM. This TCR was recovered from a girl aged 10 to 17 with multiple sclerosis. The sequencing sample was made of blood. The chain is built from TRBV28 and TRBJ1-2; 7 bases match TRBD1. CDR3 loop: CASGGTALYGYTF. The CDR3 coding sequence is TGTGCCAGCGGGGGGACAGCCTTGTATGGCTACACCTTC.